This T cell receptor (beta chain) derives from a study of cytomegalovirus exposure and HLA in healthy donors. Broader study findings: In a later analysis, compared with equally common non-associated chains, HLA-associated beta chains were more expanded.

Amplification used 60 Vbeta primers and 13 Jbeta primers. Some clones are missing from TCRdb's copy, which holds only in-frame ones; the method was immunoSEQ multiplex PCR. The table lists nearly 200,000 clones, around 75% of them singletons, with approximately 0.39% in the top ten. Concerning this clone: Its cognate antigen is unknown.

Per the germline V gene, CDR1 is SEHNR and CDR2 is FQNEAQ (reference sequence). The CDR3 has 17 amino acids. J gave up 2 bases and V 3 bases, and 8 bases lay outside the gene matches. The rearrangement links TRBV7-9 to TRBJ1-5; 9 bases align to TRBD1. The sample consisted of PBMCs. The TCR sequence derives from a male donor in good health and CMV-seropositive. The CDR3 region has the DNA TGTGCCAGCAGCTTTCACAGGGGGCGTAACGGCAATCAGCCCCAGCATTTT. It codes for CASSFHRGRNGNQPQHF.